The entry below describes one T cell receptor (beta chain). The antigen remains unidentified. The data stem from a study of shared clonotypes between healthy human individuals. Notes on the study in general: Only blood was sampled; tissue repertoires likely differ. Estimated richness values were generally larger in naive subsets than in memory subsets.

Naive CD8 populations comprised CD45RO-negative cells positively selected for CCR7, excluding terminally differentiated effector memory CD45RA+ cells. Healthy HIV-negative adults without recent acute infections or vaccinations served as donors. The CDR3 is 15 residues long. CDR1 SEHNR and CDR2 FQNEAQ come from the germline V gene (reference sequence). V lost 1 base, J lost 2 bases, and 9 bases lay in between. Template for every sorted-subset replicate PCR totaled roughly 210 ng DNA, 25,000 to 35,000 T cell genomes. Using immunoSEQ multiplex PCR, the repertoire was profiled, and TCRdb retains in-frame clones only, with some absent. Among under 1 million clones, about 91% were seen once, and the ten largest hold under 30%.

The clonotype comes from a man younger than 40 in good health. The chain employs TRBV7-9 and TRBJ2-1; possibly TRBD1 or TRBD2 for D (5 bases each). The sample comprised naive CD8+ T cells sorted from blood. The CDR3 loop is CASSLVRDPYNEQFF. The CDR3 coding sequence is TGTGCCAGCAGCTTAGTCAGGGACCCCTACAATGAGCAGTTCTTC.